Below are 23 T cell receptor beta chains sequenced from a single sample in a study of blood T cells in healthy people across ages. A J-beta primer mix and a sample-barcoded 5' primer were used in a second PCR of roughly 7 to 12 cycles. A single record per CDR3 protein comes from TCRdb applying MiXCR to the 5' RACE reads. The table includes hundreds of thousands of distinct CDR3 sequences, 45% to 65% detected once. Sequencing was performed on blood. The receptors come from a man aged 55 to 70 in good health.

This clonotype was seen only a few times. V gene TRBV10-3 combines with J gene TRBJ2-5; TRBD2 aligns across 9 bases. This CDR3 has 15 amino acids. V lost 10 bases, J lost 4 bases, and 13 bases stayed unmatched. Germline values: CDR1 ENHRY, CDR2 SYGVKD. DNA for the CDR3: TGTGCCAGCGCCGCAGCGGGGGGTTTTGGAGAGACCCAGTACTTC. Translating gives CASAAAGGFGETQYF.

The rearrangement joins TRBV5-1 to TRBJ2-7; no clear D. Gene TRBJ2-5 matches the end of the DNA better, so the J call may be wrong. The CDR3 spans 14 residues. Germline-derived CDR1 and CDR2 are SGHRS and YFSETQ. CDR3 coding DNA: TGCGCCAGCAGCGTGGCAGGTACCACGGGGACCCAGTACTTC. Amino acids: CASSVAGTTGTQYF.

The chain links TRBV3-1 to TRBJ2-3, with D unclear. Germline CDR1 reads LGHDT; CDR2 reads YNNKEL (reference sequence). CDR3 size: 14 residues. V lost 0 bases and J 5 bases, leaving 9 bases between the germline ends. The CDR3 DNA is TGTGCCAGCAGCCAAGACGGCGACGGAGATACGCAGTATTTT. Its protein is CASSQDGDGDTQYF.

This clonotype was seen many times. V usage is TRBV9 and J usage is TRBJ1-4, with 7 positions matching TRBD1. Germline trimming cut 5 bases from V and 0 bases from J; bases unmatched to any gene: 7. Germline assignment: CDR1 SGDLS and CDR2 YYNGEE. The CDR3 sequence is 16 residues long. CDR3 in DNA: TGTGCCAGCAGTCGGGACAGCCAGGCAACTAATGAAAAACTGTTTTTT. Residues: CASSRDSQATNEKLFF.

This clonotype is a singleton in its sample. The rearrangement links TRBV2 to TRBJ2-7, with 9 bases lining up with TRBD2. With 0 bases clipped from V and 2 bases from J, the junction kept 5 bases outside the gene matches. Germline V CDR1 and CDR2: SNHLY, FYNNEI. The CDR3 is 16 residues long. The CDR3 nucleotides are TGTGCCAGCAGTGAAGCGCTAGCGGGGCCGGCCTACGAGCAGTACTTC. This codes for CASSEALAGPAYEQYF.

V is TRBV6-2 or TRBV6-3 and J is TRBJ2-3; 13 nucleotides align to TRBD2. J gave up 3 bases and V 2 bases, and 5 bases lay outside the gene matches. In germline, CDR1 is MNHEY, CDR2 SVGEGT. The CDR3 is 17 amino acids. The CDR3 nucleotides are TGTGCCAGCAGTTACGGGGGGACTAGCGGGGAAACAGATACGCAGTATTTT. Residues: CASSYGGTSGETDTQYF.

This sequence joins TRBV20-1 and TRBJ2-7; 8 positions agree with TRBD2. The V and J ends lost 4 bases and 7 bases, in that order; junction bases with no gene match: 9. CDR3 length equals 13 residues. Germline V gene sequence: CDR1 DFQATT, CDR2 SNEGSKA (reference sequence). This chain's CDR3 is CSATGGAGNEQYF. CDR3 nucleotide sequence: TGCAGTGCTACCGGGGGGGCCGGCAATGAGCAGTACTTC.

The table lists this clonotype with a few counts. This chain connects TRBV7-9 to TRBJ2-1, with 10 bases lining up with TRBD2. The V gene end was trimmed by 5 bases and the J gene end by 8 bases; junction bases not matched to a gene: 12. The length of the CDR3 is 16 residues. CDR1 is SEHNR, CDR2 FQNEAQ, per germline (reference sequence). The chain's CDR3 is CASSPKLAGLFYEQFF. The CDR3 DNA is TGTGCCAGCAGCCCTAAACTAGCGGGGCTGTTCTATGAGCAGTTCTTC.

The rearrangement links TRBV12-3 or TRBV12-4 to TRBJ2-7, with a tentative D call TRBD1 (6 bases). V was trimmed by 6 bases and J by 0 bases, leaving 15 bases between them. This CDR3 region has 15 residues. The CDR3: CASSKRGGSSYEQYF. The CDR3, as DNA: TGTGCCAGCAGCAAGAGAGGGGGAAGCTCCTACGAGCAGTACTTC.

This clonotype was recorded at least ten times. This rearrangement joins TRBV4-1 to TRBJ2-7; 7 bases align to TRBD1. The V gene's germline CDR1 is MGHRA and CDR2 YSYEKL. Trimming cost V 0 bases and J 2 bases; bases outside gene matches: 16. This CDR3 has 19 residues. Here the CDR3 reads CASSQDPSSTGIGTYEQYF. CDR3 coding DNA: TGCGCCAGCAGCCAAGATCCCTCCTCGACAGGGATAGGGACCTACGAGCAGTACTTC.

The rearrangement joins TRBV12-3 or TRBV12-4 to TRBJ2-1, with D perhaps matching TRBD2 (6 bases). The CDR3 has 14 residues. The V end was cut by 5 bases, the J end by 10 bases, with 18 bases between. CDR3 nucleotide sequence: TGTGCCAGCAGTCCGACGACTAGACCGGGCGAGCAGTTCTTC. Translating gives CASSPTTRPGEQFF.

This chain uses TRBV6-6 with TRBJ2-5; D gene ambiguous. The CDR3 contains 15 residues. Germline V gene data show CDR1 as MNHNY and CDR2 as SVGAGI (reference sequence). The V end was cut by 4 bases, the J end by 1 base, with 13 bases between. The CDR3 DNA sequence: TGTGCCAGCAGTTCTCCAGGACCGTCCCAAGAGACCCAGTACTTC. Residues: CASSSPGPSQETQYF.

This clonotype was recorded once. The rearrangement joins TRBV28 to TRBJ1-2; D perhaps matches TRBD1 (6 bases). This CDR3 spans 14 amino acids. Trimming took 3 bases from V and 4 from J, leaving 12 bases between them. Per the germline V gene, CDR1 is MDHEN and CDR2 is SYDVKM. The chain's CDR3 is CASSLGGAVYGYTF. The CDR3 DNA is TGTGCCAGCAGTTTGGGGGGGGCGGTCTATGGCTACACCTTC.

The V gene is TRBV12-3 or TRBV12-4, the J gene TRBJ2-7; TRBD2 matches at 9 bases. This CDR3 region has 15 residues. The J segment lost 5 bases and the V segment lost 2 bases, leaving 7 bases of the junction unmatched. The CDR3 sequence: CASSLWRGGEDEQYF. The CDR3 region has the DNA TGTGCCAGCAGTTTATGGCGGGGGGGGGAGGACGAGCAGTACTTC.

This clonotype appeared a few times. The V call is TRBV20-1, the J call TRBJ2-4; tentatively, D is TRBD1 or TRBD2 (5 bases each). Trimming removed 0 bases at V and 5 bases at J, with 11 bases between. The germline V gene has CDR1 DFQATT and CDR2 SNEGSKA (reference sequence). The CDR3 runs to 14 residues. CDR3: CSARDAGAQNIQYF. CDR3 bases: TGCAGTGCTAGAGATGCCGGGGCTCAAAACATTCAGTACTTC.

This sequence joins TRBV4-2 and TRBJ2-5, with no clear D. CDR3 length equals 13 residues. Trimming stripped 0 bases from V and 3 bases from J, with 5 bases between. From germline, CDR1 is LGHNA and CDR2 YNFKEQ. CDR3 in DNA: TGTGCCAGCAGCCAAGATTACGAAGAGACCCAGTACTTC. Its protein product is CASSQDYEETQYF.

CDR3 nucleotides: TGTGCCAGCAATCCGATCGGGGGGACCTACAATGAGCAGTTCTTC. It yields the protein CASNPIGGTYNEQFF. J is TRBJ2-1 and V is TRBV6-5; TRBD2 matches at 7 bases. CDR1 and CDR2 from the germline V gene are MNHEY and SVGAGI. The CDR3 runs 15 residues. The J segment lost 2 bases and the V segment lost 7 bases, leaving 8 bases of the junction unmatched.

The chain employs TRBV18 and TRBJ2-1; 12 bases match TRBD2. V gave up 5 bases and J gave up 4 bases; unmatched junction bases: 9. Germline values: CDR1 KGHSH, CDR2 LQKENI. The CDR3 spans 17 residues. Written as DNA, the CDR3 is TGTGCCAGCTCAACGCGCCGGACTAGCGGGGATTACAATGAGCAGTTCTTC. This encodes CASSTRRTSGDYNEQFF.

The V gene is TRBV20-1, the J gene TRBJ1-4; D gene uncertain. Trimming removed 1 base from V and 8 bases from J, with 5 bases in between. Per the germline V gene, CDR1 is DFQATT and CDR2 is SNEGSKA (reference sequence). This CDR3 region has 11 residues. Here the CDR3 reads CSARGTEKLFF. Written as DNA, the CDR3 is TGCAGTGCTAGAGGGACCGAAAAACTGTTTTTT.

There are a few counts of this clonotype. This chain joins TRBV6-6 and TRBJ1-2; 7 bases line up with TRBD1. CDR1 and CDR2 from the germline V gene are MNHNY and SVGAGI (reference sequence). The CDR3 runs 17 residues. V was pared by 5 bases and J by 0 bases, with 12 bases of the junction left unmatched. CDR3 sequence: CASSPEWGQPANYGYTF. The CDR3 nucleotides are TGTGCCAGCAGTCCAGAGTGGGGACAGCCTGCTAACTATGGCTACACCTTC.

This clonotype was detected only once. Mismatch with germline at one junction end may stem from a read error. The chain couples TRBV7-2 to TRBJ2-5, with D unclear. CDR3 length: 11 amino acids. Germline V gene sequence: CDR1 SGHTA, CDR2 FQGNSA. CDR3 sequence (DNA): TGTGCCTGCAGCTTAACGGAGACCCAGTACTTC. Translation gives CACSLTETQYF.

This chain connects TRBV5-6 to TRBJ2-4; 7 bases map to TRBD1. The CDR3 covers 19 residues. The junction had 17 bases not matched to a gene; V was cut back by 4 bases and J by 1 base. CDR1 is SGHDT and CDR2 is YYEEEE in the germline V gene. CDR3 nucleotide sequence: TGTGCCAGCAGCGGCATCGACAGGGCCCAAAGCTATGCCAAAAACATTCAGTACTTC. This gives the protein CASSGIDRAQSYAKNIQYF.

The V call is TRBV9, the J call TRBJ2-4; perhaps TRBD1 as D (6 bases). Germline CDR1 reads SGDLS; CDR2 reads YYNGEE. This CDR3 is 14 amino acids long. Deletions cut 3 bases from V and 13 bases from J, with 20 bases between. The CDR3 DNA is TGTGCCAGCAGCGGACAAGCAGGGGCAGGAGAGCAGTACTTC. Its protein product is CASSGQAGAGEQYF.